Below, 11 T cell receptor beta chains from the same sample are listed, as sequenced in a study of blood T cell repertoires in COVID-19. Sequencing used immunoSEQ multiplex PCR; TCRdb keeps in-frame clones, though not all of them. Here the sample spans roughly 86,000 clones, roughly 89% being singletons. The material sequenced was peripheral blood. All receptors derive from a woman aged 45-60 years in a cohort sampled during active COVID-19.

The chain recombines TRBV2 with TRBJ1-2; 7 bases match TRBD1. This CDR3 spans 13 amino acids. V gave up 5 bases and J gave up 6 bases; unmatched junction bases: 6. Germline CDR1 and CDR2: SNHLY and FYNNEI. The CDR3: CASSPQGLDGYTF. For the CDR3, the DNA is TGTGCCAGCAGTCCACAGGGGTTGGATGGCTACACCTTC. The full variable domain, in which reference TRBV2 and TRBJ1-2 provide the parts outside the CDR3, is EPEVTQTPSHQVTQMGQEVILRCVPISNHLYFYWYRQILGQKVEFLVSFYNNEISEKSEIFDDQFSVERPDGSNFTLKIRSTKLEDSAMYFCASSPQGLDGYTFGSGTRLTVV.

The chain uses TRBV19 and TRBJ2-7; 9 nucleotides agree with TRBD1. Germline assignment: CDR1 LNHDA and CDR2 SQIVND (reference sequence). Unmatched junction bases numbered 10, after V lost 6 bases and J lost 4 bases. The CDR3 has 15 residues. This chain's CDR3 is CASRQSGTGKYEQYF. DNA of the CDR3: TGTGCCAGTAGACAATCCGGGACAGGGAAGTACGAGCAGTACTTC. Full variable domain (remainder filled in from reference TRBV19 and TRBJ2-7): DGGITQSPKYLFRKEGQNVTLSCEQNLNHDAMYWYRQDPGQGLRLIYYSQIVNDFQKGDIAEGYSVSREKKESFPLTVTSAQKNPTAFYLCASRQSGTGKYEQYFGPGTRLTVT.

The rearrangement uses TRBV18 and TRBJ2-7, with unresolved D. The germline V gene has CDR1 KGHSH and CDR2 LQKENI. The CDR3 length is 14 residues. V shed 5 bases and J shed 7 bases, with 18 bases lying between them. In DNA, the CDR3 is TGTGCCAGCTCATTCAGAGGCGTCGCGGCGGAGCAGTACTTC. Its protein is CASSFRGVAAEQYF.

V and J are TRBV10-3 and TRBJ2-7; 8 bases are shared with TRBD1. Per the germline V gene, CDR1 is ENHRY and CDR2 is SYGVKD. There are 14 residues in the CDR3. Unmatched junction bases numbered 13, after V lost 10 bases and J lost 5 bases. CDR3 sequence reads: CATGRGQGQNEQYF. In DNA, the CDR3 is TGTGCCACCGGCCGAGGACAGGGTCAGAACGAGCAGTACTTC.

This chain connects TRBV12-3 or TRBV12-4 to TRBJ2-5; D unresolved. The V end was cut by 7 bases, the J end by 0 bases, with 9 bases between. The CDR3 consists of 13 residues. CDR3 region: CASTSTDQETQYF. DNA of the CDR3: TGTGCCAGCACCTCCACGGACCAAGAGACCCAGTACTTC.

The rearrangement links TRBV5-6 to TRBJ2-5, with 10 bases fitting TRBD1. Germline V gives CDR1 SGHDT, CDR2 YYEEEE. This CDR3 comprises 15 residues. J was trimmed by 4 bases and V by 4 bases; bases with no gene match: 7. This CDR3 reads CASSSGQGGGETQYF. In DNA, the CDR3 is TGTGCCAGCAGCAGCGGACAGGGGGGAGGAGAGACCCAGTACTTC. Supplemented by reference TRBV5-6 and TRBJ2-5, the full variable domain reads DAGVTQSPTHLIKTRGQQVTLRCSPKSGHDTVSWYQQALGQGPQFIFQYYEEEERQRGNFPDRFSGHQFPNYSSELNVNALLLGDSALYLCASSSGQGGGETQYFGPGTRLLVL.

The V and J genes are TRBV15 and TRBJ2-7; D is possibly TRBD2 (5 bases). Germline V lookup: CDR1 LNHNV, CDR2 YYDKDF (reference sequence). The CDR3 sequence is 19 residues long. Trimming shortened V by 3 bases and J by 0 bases, and 24 bases separated the two germline ends. CDR3 DNA: TGTGCCACCAGCAGTTCTCGGTCGGACTCTAAATTAATCTCCTACGAGCAGTACTTC. It yields the protein CATSSSRSDSKLISYEQYF.

The count of this clone is one. The rearrangement uses TRBV30 and TRBJ2-7; D uncertain. V was shortened by 8 bases and J by 4 bases, with 15 bases between the two germline ends. CDR1 and CDR2 (germline): GTSNPN, SVGIG (reference sequence). The CDR3 is made up of 12 amino acids. CDR3 protein: CAMEFIEYEQYF. DNA for the CDR3: TGTGCCATGGAGTTTATAGAGTACGAGCAGTACTTC.

The chain has TRBV11-1 and TRBJ1-6; a weak D match, TRBD1 (6 bases). The CDR3 length is 14 residues. V gave up 3 bases and J gave up 7 bases, with 10 bases separating them. Germline V gene lookup returns CDR1 SGHAT and CDR2 FQDESV (reference sequence). The CDR3 sequence is CASSFGQGNSPLHF. CDR3 bases: TGTGCCAGCAGCTTCGGCCAGGGGAATTCACCCCTCCACTTT.

V and J are TRBV7-2 and TRBJ2-1; perhaps TRBD1 as D (5 bases). The germline V gene has CDR1 SGHTA and CDR2 FQGNSA. Trimming took off 5 bases at V and 6 bases at J, with 14 bases between the two ends. CDR3 length: 14 amino acids. The CDR3: CASSPRRQSNEQFF. The CDR3, as DNA: TGTGCCAGCAGCCCACGCAGACAGTCCAATGAGCAGTTCTTC.

CDR3 in DNA: TGTGCCAGCAGCTTAGGACAGGGAGCAGGAAACACCATATATTTT. Residues: CASSLGQGAGNTIYF. This chain joins TRBV5-6 and TRBJ1-3; 8 bases fit TRBD1. Trimming cost V 2 bases and J 4 bases; bases outside gene matches: 5. The CDR3 has 15 amino acids. Germline lookup yields CDR1 SGHDT and CDR2 YYEEEE.